The 8 T cell receptor beta chains given below trace back to one sample, sequenced in a study of blood T cell repertoires in COVID-19. Measured with immunoSEQ multiplex PCR; TCRdb has only the in-frame clones, and not every one. Altogether 130,000 or so clones are present, approximately 88% being singletons, with the ten largest covering about 8%. The source material was peripheral blood. The receptor set was obtained from a man in his fifties or sixties with acute or convalescent COVID-19.

There are a few counts of this clone. The V gene is TRBV6-5, the J gene TRBJ1-5; 10 nucleotides agree with TRBD1. The CDR3 has 14 amino acids. Germline V CDR1 and CDR2: MNHEY, SVGAGI. V shed 4 bases and J 6 bases; nucleotides not matched to a gene: 3. CDR3 coding DNA: TGTGCCAGCAGTTCCGGGACAGGGGCTCAGCCCCAGCATTTT. It specifies CASSSGTGAQPQHF.

V gene TRBV5-1 combines with J gene TRBJ2-4, with TRBD2 identical over 14 bases. The V gene's germline CDR1 is SGHRS and CDR2 YFSETQ. There are 16 residues in the CDR3. V lost 0 bases and J lost 5; bases outside the gene matches: 1. The CDR3 DNA reads as TGCGCCAGCAGCTTGGAGACTAGCGGGAGGGAAAACATTCAGTACTTC. This gives the protein CASSLETSGRENIQYF.

V gene TRBV6-4 combines with J gene TRBJ1-2; D perhaps matches TRBD1 (5 bases). V was cut by 5 bases and J by 5 bases, with 15 bases left in between. Germline V gene data show CDR1 as MRHNA and CDR2 as SNTAGT. The CDR3 sequence is 14 residues long. The CDR3: CASSPDGGPYGYTF. Here the CDR3 DNA reads TGTGCCAGCAGTCCGGACGGGGGACCTTATGGCTACACCTTC.

V usage is TRBV11-3 and J usage is TRBJ1-4, with 7 positions matching TRBD1. Losses at the gene ends were 3 bases for V and 5 bases for J; bases not matched to a gene: 0. In germline, CDR1 is SGHNT, CDR2 YENEEA. The CDR3 length is 13 residues. The CDR3 DNA follows: TGTGCCAGCAGCTTGGGACAGAATGAAAAACTGTTTTTT. Residues: CASSLGQNEKLFF.

This clone was counted a few times. This chain connects TRBV2 to TRBJ1-5; 9 bases line up with TRBD1. This CDR3 comprises 13 residues. The germline gives CDR1 SNHLY, CDR2 FYNNEI. The J segment lost 5 bases and the V segment lost 7 bases, leaving 3 bases of the junction unmatched. The CDR3 region is CASKGQGDQPQHF. DNA for the CDR3: TGTGCCAGCAAGGGACAGGGTGATCAGCCCCAGCATTTT. Complete variable domain (other parts from reference TRBV2 and TRBJ1-5): EPEVTQTPSHQVTQMGQEVILRCVPISNHLYFYWYRQILGQKVEFLVSFYNNEISEKSEIFDDQFSVERPDGSNFTLKIRSTKLEDSAMYFCASKGQGDQPQHFGDGTRLSIL.

Written as DNA, the CDR3 is TGCGCCAGCAGCACAGGGACTAGCGGGAGCGCCAGCACAGATACGCAGTATTTT. As protein: CASSTGTSGSASTDTQYF. The J gene is TRBJ2-3, the V gene TRBV5-1; 14 nucleotides match TRBD2. The junction had 7 bases not matched to a gene; V was cut back by 4 bases and J by 0 bases. Germline V gene lookup returns CDR1 SGHRS and CDR2 YFSETQ. This CDR3 contains 18 residues.

This chain links TRBV7-2 with TRBJ2-1, with D tentatively TRBD2 (7 bases). Germline assignment: CDR1 SGHTA and CDR2 FQGNSA. This CDR3 contains 16 residues. The germline V and J ends were trimmed by 5 bases and 2 bases, with 16 bases remaining between them. The CDR3 sequence: CASSVKAGQTYNEQFF. Written as DNA, the CDR3 is TGTGCCAGCAGCGTTAAAGCGGGACAAACCTACAATGAGCAGTTCTTC.

This chain connects TRBV19 to TRBJ2-7; 7 nucleotides align to TRBD1. Germline lookup yields CDR1 LNHDA and CDR2 SQIVND (reference sequence). This CDR3 is built from 14 residues. V lost 4 bases to trimming and J lost 1 base; unmatched junction nucleotides: 4. The CDR3 protein is CASSTSGGSYEQYF. As DNA, the CDR3 is TGTGCCAGTAGTACCTCAGGGGGTTCCTACGAGCAGTACTTC.